The rows below give T cell receptor beta chains drawn from one sample of a study of cytomegalovirus exposure and HLA in healthy donors. The table came from immunoSEQ multiplex PCR; TCRdb's copy has only in-frame clones and leaves some out. This table has 140,000 to 150,000 clones, roughly 80% appearing once. The sequencing input was PBMCs. The receptor set was obtained from a man aged 40-49 years in good health and CMV-seropositive. Both conserved end residues are part of each CDR3. Each record gives: V gene, J gene, CDR3 protein.

>TRBV15|TRBJ2-1
CATRVRGRNEQFF
>TRBV14|TRBJ2-2
CASSQVTGVNTGELFF
>TRBV4-2|TRBJ1-1
CASSQAEDLNTEAFF
>TRBV7-9|TRBJ2-7
CSSTHDFSGDEQYF
>TRBV7-2|TRBJ1-6
CASSLQGRVASPLHF
>TRBV29-1|TRBJ2-7
CSVVNRGHSYEQYF
>TRBV9|TRBJ2-7
CASSVGLTASGSYEQYF
>TRBV28|TRBJ2-7
CASSSGLSTYEQYF
>TRBV11-2|TRBJ2-7
CASSRYYEQYF
>TRBV27|TRBJ2-7
CASRGTGGYEQYF
>TRBV29-1|TRBJ1-1
CSVDGRGRGGANTEAFF
>TRBV6-5|TRBJ1-2
CASSRQGGIGYGYTF
>TRBV7-3|TRBJ2-6
CASSPQGGAGANVLTF
>TRBV7-2|TRBJ2-3
CASSLRAGRLEDTQYF
>TRBV27|TRBJ1-5
CASRLYGTGRKQPQHF
>TRBV19|TRBJ2-2
CASSIVSGRARTGELFF
>TRBV5-1|TRBJ1-6
CASSLASSGTGNSPLHF
>TRBV6-5|TRBJ2-1
CASSYSQGSREQFF
>TRBV30|TRBJ2-7
CAWSRGGSYEQYF
>TRBV28|TRBJ1-3
CASYGTASGNTIYF
>TRBV18|TRBJ1-5
CASSPPGDRNQPQHF
>TRBV5-1|TRBJ1-4
CASKDRGQMNEKLFF
>TRBV18|TRBJ2-5
CASSAETQYF
>TRBV6-6|TRBJ2-3
CASTLGGQENF
>TRBV11-2|TRBJ1-2
CASSSDRNYGYTF
>TRBV11-2|TRBJ1-2
CASSGPWGGSEDGYTF
>TRBV7-3|TRBJ2-7
CASSLGPSSSYEQYF
>TRBV7-2|TRBJ2-5
CASSLNTKETQYF
>TRBV7-6|TRBJ2-7
CASSHYSGSKAAPYEQYF
>TRBV7-6|TRBJ2-1
CASSLEASGSSYNEQFF
>TRBV7-2|TRBJ2-3
CASSLFYGSSTDTQYF
>TRBV2|-
CASRSQPQGQGYEQYF
>TRBV28|TRBJ1-3
CASSRVSSGNTIYF
>TRBV6-5|TRBJ2-4
CASTWAREANIQYF
>TRBV7-9|TRBJ2-7
CSSSSDRGDPYEQYF